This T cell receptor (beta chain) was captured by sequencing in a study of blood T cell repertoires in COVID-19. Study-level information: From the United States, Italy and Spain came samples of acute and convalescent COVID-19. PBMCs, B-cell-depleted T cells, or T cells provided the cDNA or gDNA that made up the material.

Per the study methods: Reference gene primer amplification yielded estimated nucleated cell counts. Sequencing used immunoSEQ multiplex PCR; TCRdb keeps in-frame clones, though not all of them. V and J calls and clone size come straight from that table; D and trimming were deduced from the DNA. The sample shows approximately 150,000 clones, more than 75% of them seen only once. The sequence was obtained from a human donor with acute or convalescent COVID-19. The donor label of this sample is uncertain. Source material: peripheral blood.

CDR3 protein: CASSQEPLAGGDTQYF. CDR3 DNA: TGTGCCAGCAGCCAAGAACCGCTAGCGGGGGGAGATACGCAGTATTTT. The chain links TRBV4-2 to TRBJ2-3, with TRBD2 matching over 11 bases. V trimming: 0 bases; J trimming: 5 bases; junction bases outside the gene matches: 4. The CDR3 sequence is 16 residues long. The germline gives CDR1 LGHNA, CDR2 YNFKEQ.